This entry is about one T cell receptor beta chain. Repertoires were generated with immunoSEQ multiplex PCR, while TCRdb's copy carries only in-frame clones and drops some. The table records under 250,000 clones, over 75% of them present only once. CDR1 and CDR2 (germline): MNHNY, SVGAGI (reference sequence). This CDR3 spans 13 amino acids. The trim removed 6 bases at V and 11 bases at J, leaving 5 bases unmatched. The entry originates in a study of blood T cell repertoires in COVID-19. The sequencing input was peripheral blood. The sequence was collected from a man in his fifties or sixties with COVID-19, enrolled during active disease. The chain links TRBV6-6 to TRBJ2-3; TRBD2 aligns across 13 bases. The CDR3 sequence: CASSSGLAGVQYF. The CDR3 bases are TGTGCCAGCAGCTCCGGACTAGCGGGAGTGCAGTATTTT.